This T cell receptor beta chain was recorded in a study of blood T cell repertoires in COVID-19. About the study: The United States, Italy and Spain were the sources of the acute and convalescent COVID-19 samples. Nucleic acid was either cDNA or gDNA, and it came from T cells, B-cell-depleted T cells, or PBMCs.

In the study's own analysis: Estimation of nucleated cell counts was performed using reference gene primer amplification. Clones were read by immunoSEQ multiplex PCR, and TCRdb kept only the in-frame ones, dropping some. The DNA was the basis for D and trimming; V, J and clone size are from that table. The table lists around 150,000 clones, around 87% of them singletons. The germline V gene encodes CDR1 SQVTM and CDR2 ANQGSEA. Between the trimmed V and J ends, which lost 3 bases and 2 bases, there was a span of 19 bases. The CDR3 loop spans 16 amino acids. The receptor's source is a man aged 50 to 60 with active COVID-19. The chain uses TRBV29-1 and TRBJ2-5; a weak D match, TRBD2 (6 bases). Source material: peripheral blood. The CDR3 DNA reads TGCAGCGTTGACCCTTCAGGGTTCCGGGGGCAAGAGACCCAGTACTTC. Translated: CSVDPSGFRGQETQYF.